The rows below give T cell receptor beta chains drawn from one sample of a study of cytotoxic CD8 clonotypes in ibrutinib-treated CLL. TCRdb keeps only in-frame clones here, not all; method: immunoSEQ multiplex PCR. The table has under 150,000 clones, around 84% seen once. The source was PBMCs, collected after 24 months of ibrutinib treatment. The receptors shown here come from a human donor with chronic lymphocytic leukemia. Both conserved end residues are part of each CDR3. A D gene is named only where the DNA matches it firmly.

j_call d_call v_call cdr3_aa
TRBJ2-1 TRBD2 TRBV5-1 CASSPGLADYNEQFF
TRBJ1-2 - TRBV19 CASGFSTGRGYTF
TRBJ2-3 - TRBV30 CAWSPSWTASSTDTQYF
TRBJ2-7 TRBD1 TRBV7-8 CASSLADRYEQYF
TRBJ1-2 TRBD1 TRBV19 CASSTRQGLNGYTF
TRBJ2-5 - TRBV7-9 CASSPKSPGTQYF
TRBJ1-2 - TRBV29-1 CSVGGGGYGYTF
TRBJ2-7 - TRBV10-3 CAISDSGSSYEQYF
TRBJ1-1 - TRBV5-1 CASSLTSLGIGEAFF
TRBJ2-7 TRBD2 TRBV5-4 CASSLGGGGGPSSYEQYF
TRBJ2-1 TRBD1 TRBV28 CASSLTGATRIFF
TRBJ1-5 TRBD1 TRBV5-5 CASSLTGGSNQPQHF
TRBJ1-6 TRBD1 TRBV7-2 CASSSSGTGDSPLHF
TRBJ2-3 - TRBV5-4 CASSQPGGGGADTQYF
TRBJ2-1 TRBD2 TRBV27 CASSQGTSGGAYNEQFF
TRBJ2-3 - TRBV2 CASTATMTDTQYF
TRBJ1-4 - TRBV6-6 CASSYGRVGEKLFF
TRBJ2-1 - TRBV21-1 CASDRDSSYNEQFF
TRBJ2-4 TRBD1 TRBV30 CAWTGGTGTNIQYF
TRBJ2-1 TRBD1 TRBV27 CASSNGGQLYNEQFF
TRBJ1-6 - TRBV27 CASSAYAGKASPLHF
TRBJ2-3 - TRBV10-3 CAIRRQTNTSNTDTQYF
TRBJ2-2 - TRBV7-3 CASRTQRPNTGELFF
TRBJ1-1 - TRBV7-3 CASSPSAGGGTEAFF
TRBJ2-7 - TRBV12-5 CASGLAMTYEQYF
TRBJ2-7 - TRBV10-3 CAISDPGAADEQYF
TRBJ1-1 - TRBV7-9 CASSLWSGRNTEAFF
TRBJ2-5 TRBD2 TRBV11-2 CASSLAVGGETQYF
TRBJ2-3 TRBD1 TRBV10-3 CAISEYAGTGGTDTQYF
TRBJ2-7 - TRBV6-5 CASSYGAEATYEQYF
TRBJ1-5 - TRBV4-2 CASSQGTGNQPQHF
TRBJ2-3 - TRBV6-1 CASSLGISTDTQYF
TRBJ1-2 - TRBV28 CASRPPDGNYGYTF
TRBJ1-2 TRBD1 TRBV2 CASSKAGQGALIYGYTF
TRBJ1-2 - TRBV28 CASSLRNVGRDGYTF
TRBJ1-6 TRBD1 TRBV7-2 CASSPRDRNSPLHF
TRBJ1-6 - TRBV5-8 CASSFTRGSTTGNSPLHF
TRBJ1-1 TRBD1 TRBV9 CASSVGMRGPTEAFF
TRBJ1-4 TRBD1 TRBV28 CASSLLGTANEKLFF
TRBJ2-7 TRBD1 TRBV30 CAWGQGPYEQYF
TRBJ2-7 TRBD2 TRBV19 CASSILAGASTGEQYF
TRBJ1-5 - TRBV19 CASSIDLGLGQPQHF
TRBJ2-5 - TRBV20-1 CSARNAETQYF
TRBJ2-1 TRBD2 TRBV19 CASSALAGGPNEQFF
TRBJ2-3 TRBD2 TRBV13 CASSSSGRTDTQYF
TRBJ2-7 - TRBV7-2 CASSLEWDAAYEQYF